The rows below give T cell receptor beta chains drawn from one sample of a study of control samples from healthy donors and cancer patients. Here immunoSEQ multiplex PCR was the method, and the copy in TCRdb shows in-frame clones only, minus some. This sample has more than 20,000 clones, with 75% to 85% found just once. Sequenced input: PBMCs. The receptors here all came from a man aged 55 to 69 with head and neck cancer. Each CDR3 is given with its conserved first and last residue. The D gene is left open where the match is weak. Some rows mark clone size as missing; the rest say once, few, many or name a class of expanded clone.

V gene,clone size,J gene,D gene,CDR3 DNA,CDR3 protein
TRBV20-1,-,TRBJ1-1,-,TGCAGTGCTAGTCAGGGAACTGAAGCTTTCTTT,CSASQGTEAFF
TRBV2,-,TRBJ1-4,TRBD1,TGTGCCAGCAAGGGACAGGGGTATGAAAAACTGTTTTTT,CASKGQGYEKLFF
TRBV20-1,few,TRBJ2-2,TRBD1,TGCAGTGCTAGTCGAGGCGGGACAGGGGTCGGGGAGCTGTTTTTT,CSASRGGTGVGELFF
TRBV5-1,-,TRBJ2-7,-,TGCGCCAGCAGCCCGGCCCTTCCCCCCTACGAGCAGTACTTC,CASSPALPPYEQYF
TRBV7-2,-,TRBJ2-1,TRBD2,TGTGCCAGCAGCTCCTCGACTAGCGGCCCGGGTGGGTACAATGAGCAGTTCTTC,CASSSSTSGPGGYNEQFF
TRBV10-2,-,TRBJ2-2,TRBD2,TGCGCCAGCGAGGAAGGCGGGGGGACCCACGGGGAGCTGTTTTTT,CASEEGGGTHGELFF
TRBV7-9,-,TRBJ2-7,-,TGTGCCAGCAGTTTCACCTGGTCCTACGAGCAGTACTTC,CASSFTWSYEQYF
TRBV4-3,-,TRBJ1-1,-,TGCGCCAGCAGCCAAGATAGATACCGGGACGAAGCTTTCTTT,CASSQDRYRDEAFF
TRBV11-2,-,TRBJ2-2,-,TGTGCCAGCAGCTTAGCTGGCACCGGGGAGCTGTTTTTT,CASSLAGTGELFF
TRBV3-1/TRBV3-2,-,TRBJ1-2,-,TGTGCCAGCAGCCACGTCCCAGGGCCTGACTATGGCTACACCTTC,CASSHVPGPDYGYTF
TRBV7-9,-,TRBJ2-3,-,TGTGCCAGCAGCTTGGGCAGGGAGGAAGATACGCAGTATTTT,CASSLGREEDTQYF